This T cell receptor beta chain emerged from a study of T cells in Graves' hyperthyroidism and ophthalmopathy. Study-wide background: Specimen type is peripheral blood, collected at initial diagnosis prior to any treatment.

Patients aged 18 to 65 with hyperthyroidism were newly diagnosed, with duration under 2 months. What was amplified from RNA transcripts were TCR beta CDR3 regions. The study used the HTBI primer set for a first-round RT-PCR of the TCR CDR3. TCRdb itself ran the multiplex PCR reads through MiXCR, one entry per CDR3 protein. The repertoire holds approximately 600,000 distinct CDR3 sequences, 14% seen once, with more than 4.5% in the top ten. V lost 8 bases, J lost 4 bases, and 8 bases stayed unmatched. The germline V gene has CDR1 WSHSY and CDR2 SAAADI. The CDR3 loop spans 14 amino acids. This clonotype was recorded at least ten times. Its cognate antigen is unknown. Study-level points and caveats: Most clonotypes that expanded in the thyroid above 0.001 also showed up in blood. Prediction of ophthalmopathy progression came a median approximately 6 months pre-onset.

The TCR comes from a woman in her twenties or thirties with Graves' hyperthyroidism that later progressed to Graves' ophthalmopathy. The sequencing sample was made of blood. The chain is built from TRBV10-2 and TRBJ2-1; 7 nucleotides align to TRBD1. The CDR3 reads CASVPGQTYNEQFF. CDR3 DNA: TGCGCCAGCGTACCGGGACAGACGTACAATGAGCAGTTCTTC.